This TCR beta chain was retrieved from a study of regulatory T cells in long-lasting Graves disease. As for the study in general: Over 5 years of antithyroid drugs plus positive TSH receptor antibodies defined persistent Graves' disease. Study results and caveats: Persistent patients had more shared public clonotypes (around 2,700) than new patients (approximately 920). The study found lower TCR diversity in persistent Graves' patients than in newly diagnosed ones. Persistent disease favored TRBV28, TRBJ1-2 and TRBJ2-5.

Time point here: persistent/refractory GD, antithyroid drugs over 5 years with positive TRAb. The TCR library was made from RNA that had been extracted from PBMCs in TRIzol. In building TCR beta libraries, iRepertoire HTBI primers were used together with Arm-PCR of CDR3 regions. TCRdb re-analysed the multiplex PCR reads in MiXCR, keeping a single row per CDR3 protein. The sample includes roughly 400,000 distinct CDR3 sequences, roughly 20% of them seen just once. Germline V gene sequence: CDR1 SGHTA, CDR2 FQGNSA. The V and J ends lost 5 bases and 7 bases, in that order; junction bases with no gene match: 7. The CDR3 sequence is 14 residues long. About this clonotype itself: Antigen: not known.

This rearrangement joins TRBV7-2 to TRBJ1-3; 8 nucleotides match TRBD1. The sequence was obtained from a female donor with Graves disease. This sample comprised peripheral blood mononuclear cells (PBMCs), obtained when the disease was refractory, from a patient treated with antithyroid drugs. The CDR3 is CASSVQGVSNTIYF. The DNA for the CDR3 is TGTGCCAGCAGCGTACAGGGGGTATCGAACACCATATATTTT. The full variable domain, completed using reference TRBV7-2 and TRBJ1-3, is GAGVSQSPSNKVTEKGKDVELRCDPISGHTALYWYRQSLGQGLEFLIYFQGNSAPDKSGLPSDRFSAERTGGSVSTLTIQRTQQEDSAVYLCASSVQGVSNTIYFGEGSWLTVV.